This T cell receptor (beta chain) stems from a study of T-cell reconstitution after alpha-beta-depleted transplantation in children. CDR3 length: 17 amino acids. Germline lookup yields CDR1 SEHNR and CDR2 FQNEAQ (reference sequence). V dropped 6 bases and J dropped 6; count of bases not matched to a gene: 16. This clonotype was counted many times. Unique molecular identifiers were used to barcode this TCRbeta library. TCRdb re-called the PCR reads through MiXCR, storing one row per CDR3 protein. The sample records 15,000 to 20,000 distinct CDR3 sequences, around 12% being singletons. Material: PBMCs, mostly from graft donor cells, obtained 180 days after TCRalphabeta/CD19-depleted stem cell transplant. The chain recombines TRBV7-9 with TRBJ2-1, with TRBD2 matching over 8 bases. The sequence came from a boy in the first two years of life who had a stem cell transplant for Wiskott-Aldrich syndrome, so the T cells may come from the graft donor. CDR3 nucleotide sequence: TGTGCCAGCAGTTTGGGAGCGGGGGACATCACCGCCAATGAGCAGTTCTTC. Translated: CASSLGAGDITANEQFF.